Listed below are T cell receptor beta chains from one sample, sequenced in a study of T cell responses to AZD1222 COVID-19 vaccine. Sequenced by immunoSEQ multiplex PCR; TCRdb stores in-frame clones only, minus some. This table holds 250,000 or so clones, more than 85% found once. This material consisted of peripheral blood, taken on day 0 of AZD1222 vaccination. All receptors derive from an adult in good health. CDR3s include the opening cysteine and the closing phenylalanine or tryptophan. A D gene is named only where the DNA matches it firmly. Size is stated for part of the rows, as once, few or many counts, or as a class when the clone is expanded.

len	v_gene	j_gene	abundance	d_gene	CDR3nt	CDR3aa
12	TRBV6-1	TRBJ1-1	-	-	TGTGCCAGCAGTGAAGGGTGGGGTAAGGGTTTCTTT	CASSEGWGKGFF
18	TRBV7-9	TRBJ1-1	-	-	TGTGCCAGCAGCCCCGGCCGGGGGGGAATTGGGGCAAACACTGAAGCTTTCTTT	CASSPGRGGIGANTEAFF
16	TRBV28	TRBJ1-1	-	TRBD1	TGTGCCAGCAGTCCCGCCCCGGGACAGAGGAACACTGAAGCTTTCTTT	CASSPAPGQRNTEAFF
15	TRBV3-1/TRBV3-2	TRBJ2-5	-	TRBD2	TGTGCCAGCAGCAATAGCGGGAGGTGGGGAGAGACCCAGTACTTC	CASSNSGRWGETQYF
16	TRBV5-1	TRBJ2-3	-	-	TGCGCCAGCAGCCCAGTCGGCGGGGTAAGCACAGATACGCAGTATTTT	CASSPVGGVSTDTQYF
16	TRBV4-2	TRBJ2-2	-	-	TGTGCCAGCAGCCAAAGGGACCTAGAGAACACCGGGGAGCTGTTTTTT	CASSQRDLENTGELFF
12	TRBV7-9	TRBJ1-6	-	-	TGTGCCAGCTCCGAGGGAAATTCACCCCTCCACTTT	CASSEGNSPLHF
15	TRBV15	TRBJ2-7	-	-	TGTGCCACCAGCAGAGGCCTCGGGACTTACTACGAGCAGTACTTC	CATSRGLGTYYEQYF
13	TRBV16	TRBJ2-7	-	TRBD1	TGTGCCAGCTCCAGGGGGCGCTCCTACGAGCAGTACTTC	CASSRGRSYEQYF
14	TRBV5-1	TRBJ1-6	-	-	TGCGCCAGCAGCTTGGAGCGGCAAAATTCACCCCTCCACTTT	CASSLERQNSPLHF
12	TRBV19	TRBJ1-2	-	-	TGTGCCAGTAGCGGACAGAACTATGGCTACACCTTC	CASSGQNYGYTF
15	TRBV15	TRBJ2-6	-	-	TGTGCCACCAGCAGAGGCGTGGGTAGGGCCAACGTCCTGACTTTC	CATSRGVGRANVLTF
14	TRBV5-1	TRBJ2-7	once	-	TGCGCCAGCAGCTCCCTAGGGGGGGCCTACGAGCAGTACTTC	CASSSLGGAYEQYF
11	TRBV28	TRBJ1-1	-	-	TGTGCCATCCACATGAACACTGAAGCTTTCTTT	CAIHMNTEAFF
14	TRBV4-1	TRBJ2-5	few	-	TGCGCCAGCAGCCAACCGGACTGGTCAGAGACCCAGTACTTC	CASSQPDWSETQYF
14	TRBV28	TRBJ2-2	-	TRBD1	TGTGCCAGCAGCTCGGGACAGGGGGCCGGGGAGCTGTTTTTT	CASSSGQGAGELFF
13	TRBV6-5	TRBJ1-1	many	-	TGTGCCAGCACCGCACAGGAGAACACTGAAGCTTTCTTT	CASTAQENTEAFF
14	TRBV6-5	TRBJ1-1	-	-	TGTGCCAGCTCCGGAAGGCCAAAGGTCGCTGAAGCTTTCTTT	CASSGRPKVAEAFF
12	TRBV7-9	TRBJ1-5	-	-	TGTGCCAGCAGCCGAGGGGTTCAGCCCCAGCATTTT	CASSRGVQPQHF
16	TRBV5-1	TRBJ2-5	-	-	TGCGCCAGCAGCTCCTCGGTACACAAGGACCAAGAGACCCAGTACTTC	CASSSSVHKDQETQYF
15	TRBV2	TRBJ2-7	-	-	TGTGCGACCAGGGGGGACAGAACCGGCGGGAACGAGCAGTACTTC	CATRGDRTGGNEQYF
15	TRBV19	TRBJ2-1	-	-	TGTGCCAGTACCGCAAGAGGGAACCCCTACAATGAGCAGTTCTTC	CASTARGNPYNEQFF
13	TRBV30	TRBJ2-3	-	-	TGTGCCTGGAGCGTAAGCCTACCAGATACGCAGTATTTT	CAWSVSLPDTQYF
14	TRBV14	TRBJ1-1	-	-	TGTGCCAGCAGCCTTGACGGGGGAGACACTGAAGCTTTCTTT	CASSLDGGDTEAFF
16	TRBV11-2	TRBJ2-7	-	-	TGTGCCAGCAGCCGTTTCTCACAGGGAATCTCCTACGAGCAGTACTTC	CASSRFSQGISYEQYF
17	TRBV30	TRBJ1-5	-	-	TGTGCCTGGAGTGGGGGGGCTGTGGAAAATAGCAATCAGCCCCAGCATTTT	CAWSGGAVENSNQPQHF
15	TRBV7-2	TRBJ2-7	-	-	TGTGCCAGCAGCGGGTTTGTTAGGAGCTCCTACGAGCAGTACTTC	CASSGFVRSSYEQYF
14	TRBV9	TRBJ2-2	-	-	TGTGCCAGCAGCGTAGATCGTGGGTCCGGGGAGCTGTTTTTT	CASSVDRGSGELFF
13	TRBV9	TRBJ2-7	-	-	TGTGCCAGCAGCGTAGGCCTCCTGGACGAGCAGTACTTC	CASSVGLLDEQYF
15	TRBV10-2	TRBJ2-1	-	-	TGCGCCAGCAGTGAGTCGGGGGGGCCCTACAATGAGCAGTTCTTC	CASSESGGPYNEQFF
15	TRBV6-6	TRBJ2-2	-	TRBD1	TGTGCCAGCAAAAGGACAGGGTGGGACACCGGGGAGCTGTTTTTT	CASKRTGWDTGELFF
17	TRBV29-1	TRBJ1-2	-	-	TGCAGCGTTGAAGCGGGAAGGTTGTTTTACCCTAACTATGGCTACACCTTC	CSVEAGRLFYPNYGYTF
14	TRBV7-2	TRBJ2-7	-	TRBD2	TGTGCCAGCAGCCTTAGCGGGAGGGTTTACGAGCAGTACTTC	CASSLSGRVYEQYF